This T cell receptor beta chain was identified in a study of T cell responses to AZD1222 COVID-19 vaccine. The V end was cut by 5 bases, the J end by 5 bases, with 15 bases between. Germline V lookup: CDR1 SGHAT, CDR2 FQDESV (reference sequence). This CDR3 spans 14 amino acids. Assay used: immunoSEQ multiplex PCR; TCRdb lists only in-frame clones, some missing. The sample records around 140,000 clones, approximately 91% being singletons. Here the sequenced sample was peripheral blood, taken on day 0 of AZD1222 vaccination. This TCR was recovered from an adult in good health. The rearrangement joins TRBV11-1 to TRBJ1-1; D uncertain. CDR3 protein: CASSLRVLGTEAFF. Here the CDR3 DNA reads TGTGCCAGCAGCCTAAGGGTACTGGGGACTGAAGCTTTCTTT.